These 28 T cell receptor beta chains originate from one sample sequenced in a study of identifying expanded T cells in peripheral blood. The assay was immunoSEQ multiplex PCR, and TCRdb's table has in-frame clones only and misses some. The sample yields approximately 130,000 clones, about 86% seen once. Source material: blood. The receptor source for this set is a person aged 18-69 years in good health.

The V gene is TRBV6-4, the J gene TRBJ2-3; D call uncertain. The CDR3 is 13 amino acids. Germline V CDR1 and CDR2: MRHNA, SNTAGT. Trimming took off 2 bases at V and 6 bases at J, with 9 bases between the two ends. The CDR3: CASSDQRSDTQYF. CDR3 coding DNA: TGTGCCAGCAGTGACCAAAGGTCCGATACGCAGTATTTT.

The chain has TRBV9 and TRBJ1-5; no reliable D call. Trimming took 2 bases from V and 5 from J, leaving 11 bases between them. CDR1 is SGDLS and CDR2 is YYNGEE in the germline V gene. This CDR3 region has 14 residues. CDR3 nucleotide sequence: TGTGCCAGCAGCGTGGCCGGTGGGGATCAGCCCCAGCATTTT. This codes for CASSVAGGDQPQHF.

The chain uses TRBV19 and TRBJ1-1; D call uncertain. The V end was cut by 3 bases, the J end by 0 bases, with 8 bases between. The CDR3 consists of 14 residues. Germline V gives CDR1 LNHDA, CDR2 SQIVND (reference sequence). CDR3 in amino acids: CASSIWPLNTEAFF. The CDR3 DNA is TGTGCCAGTAGTATCTGGCCGCTGAACACTGAAGCTTTCTTT.

This clone was seen just once. The rearrangement links TRBV28 to TRBJ1-5, with TRBD1 as a possible D gene (6 bases). The germline gives CDR1 MDHEN, CDR2 SYDVKM. The CDR3 spans 16 residues. The V and J ends lost 4 bases and 0 bases respectively, with 13 bases between them. CDR3 protein: CASSSPGRGSNQPQHF. The CDR3 nucleotides read TGTGCCAGCAGTTCGCCGGGCAGGGGTAGCAATCAGCCCCAGCATTTT.

The chain recombines TRBV27 with TRBJ2-1, with D possibly TRBD1 on 6 matching bases. The V end lost 4 bases, the J end lost 5 bases, and 15 bases lay between the germline ends. This CDR3 contains 15 residues. CDR1 and CDR2 from the germline V gene are MNHEY and SMNVEV (reference sequence). The CDR3 loop reads CASSSENRVHNEQFF. Here the CDR3 DNA reads TGTGCCAGCAGTTCTGAGAACAGGGTCCACAATGAGCAGTTCTTC.

The chain is built from TRBV7-6 and TRBJ1-3; 12 nucleotides agree with TRBD1. The CDR3 has 15 amino acids. V gave up 5 bases and J gave up 3 bases; unmatched junction bases: 2. Germline CDR1 is SGHVS and CDR2 is FNYEAQ. The DNA for the CDR3 is TGTGCCAGCAGCGGGGACAGGGGGCATGGAAACACCATATATTTT. As protein: CASSGDRGHGNTIYF.

V and J are TRBV29-1 and TRBJ2-3, with 7 bases that match TRBD2. The germline CDR1 and CDR2 sequences are SQVTM and ANQGSEA. The CDR3 runs 16 residues. V was clipped by 4 bases and J by 1 base; unmatched bases: 11. In DNA form, the CDR3 reads TGCAGCGTTGTAAGCGGGAATAAGAGGGGCACAGATACGCAGTATTTT. Protein: CSVVSGNKRGTDTQYF.

The table lists this clone with a few counts. CDR3 in amino acids: CAGGVQYF. In DNA form, the CDR3 reads TGTGCCGGAGGGGTTCAGTACTTC. The chain links TRBV28 to TRBJ2-4, with TRBD2 as a possible D gene (6 bases). Germline V gives CDR1 MDHEN, CDR2 SYDVKM. The CDR3 length is 8 residues. The V gene lost 11 bases and the J gene lost 11 bases, with 7 bases spanning the gap.

The chain has TRBV18 and TRBJ2-2; D not certain. This CDR3 region has 16 residues. Trimming took 2 bases from V and 4 from J, leaving 14 bases between them. The V gene's germline CDR1 is KGHSH and CDR2 LQKENI. The CDR3 region has the DNA TGTGCCAGCTCACCATCGACACCGACGGGCACCGGGGAGCTGTTTTTT. Protein product: CASSPSTPTGTGELFF.

The chain employs TRBV11-2 and TRBJ1-5; D is unclear. Trimming removed 1 base from V and 0 bases from J, with 10 bases in between. The CDR3 has 16 residues. Germline V gene data show CDR1 as SGHAT and CDR2 as FQNNGV. The CDR3: CASSLAPGYSNQPQHF. The CDR3 DNA sequence: TGTGCCAGCAGCTTAGCGCCAGGCTATAGCAATCAGCCCCAGCATTTT.

The chain combines TRBV27 with TRBJ2-7; 11 bases line up with TRBD1. CDR1 and CDR2 from the germline V gene are MNHEY and SMNVEV (reference sequence). The CDR3 consists of 16 residues. J was trimmed by 0 bases and V by 7 bases; bases with no gene match: 8. The CDR3 nucleotides are TGTGCCAGCACTACCTTCGGGACAGGGGGCTCCTACGAGCAGTACTTC. It yields the protein CASTTFGTGGSYEQYF.

This clone was counted once. The gene calls are TRBV16 and TRBJ2-5; D gene unclear. Looked up from germline, CDR1 is KGHSY and CDR2 is FQNENV. The CDR3 extends over 14 amino acids. Trimming removed 4 bases at V and 6 bases at J, with 15 bases between. Here the CDR3 DNA reads TGTGCCAGCAGCCCTGACTCCGCGCTACAGACCCAGTACTTC. The encoded protein is CASSPDSALQTQYF. The full variable domain, completed using reference TRBV16 and TRBJ2-5, is GEEVAQTPKHLVRGEGQKAKLYCAPIKGHSYVFWYQQVLKNEFKFLISFQNENVFDETGMPKERFSAKCLPNSPCSLEIQATKLEDSAVYFCASSPDSALQTQYFGPGTRLLVL.

V is TRBV7-9 and J is TRBJ2-7, with 9 bases aligning to TRBD2. V lost 7 bases to trimming and J lost 4 bases; unmatched junction nucleotides: 8. The germline CDR1 and CDR2 sequences are SEHNR and FQNEAQ (reference sequence). The CDR3 runs 14 residues. CDR3 amino acids: CASIDSSGMYEQYF. The CDR3 region has the DNA TGTGCCAGCATCGACTCTAGCGGGATGTACGAGCAGTACTTC.

V usage is TRBV21-1 and J usage is TRBJ2-7; TRBD2 was called by the table and not checked on the DNA. TRBV21-1 is a listed pseudogene. This CDR3 is built from 13 residues. The CDR3 reads CASSKVCGVEQYF. CDR3 bases: TGTGCCAGCAGCAAAGTTTGCGGGGTCGAGCAGTACTTC.

The chain carries TRBV29-1 and TRBJ1-1, with D unclear. This CDR3 spans 13 amino acids. V was cut by 3 bases and J by 0 bases, with 8 bases left in between. Germline V gene lookup returns CDR1 SQVTM and CDR2 ANQGSEA. CDR3 sequence (DNA): TGCAGCGTTGAGGAGGGCTTGAACACTGAAGCTTTCTTT. Translated, it gives CSVEEGLNTEAFF.

The chain couples TRBV5-1 to TRBJ1-1, with D uncertain. CDR1 is SGHRS and CDR2 is YFSETQ in the germline V gene. V was pared by 5 bases and J by 0 bases, with 5 bases between. This CDR3 is built from 12 residues. The DNA for the CDR3 is TGCGCCAGCAGACAGTTGAACACTGAAGCTTTCTTT. It translates to CASRQLNTEAFF.

The chain employs TRBV7-9 and TRBJ2-1; 10 bases line up with TRBD2. J lost 8 bases, V lost 5 bases, and 18 bases had no gene match. This CDR3 is 18 amino acids long. The germline V gene has CDR1 SEHNR and CDR2 FQNEAQ (reference sequence). The CDR3: CASSTKHLSSGRYDEQFF. CDR3 DNA sequence: TGTGCCAGCAGCACGAAGCACCTATCTAGCGGGAGATACGATGAGCAGTTCTTC.

This clone has only a few counts. The chain employs TRBV4-3 and TRBJ1-1; D not resolved. The CDR3 has 15 amino acids. Deletions cut 0 bases from V and 2 bases from J, with 10 bases between. Germline V CDR1 and CDR2: LGHNA, YSLEER. The CDR3 reads CASSQDTVRNTEAFF. In DNA, the CDR3 is TGCGCCAGCAGCCAAGATACAGTCCGTAACACTGAAGCTTTCTTT.

The chain carries TRBV30 and TRBJ1-2; D perhaps matches TRBD1 (6 bases). This CDR3 comprises 12 residues. Trimming shortened V by 3 bases and J by 1 base, and 6 bases separated the two germline ends. CDR1 and CDR2 (germline): GTSNPN, SVGIG (reference sequence). CDR3 region: CAWSRGNYGYTF. Here the CDR3 DNA reads TGTGCCTGGAGCAGGGGTAACTATGGCTACACCTTC.

The V gene is TRBV7-9, the J gene TRBJ2-2; 7 bases are a match to TRBD1. The V gene's germline CDR1 is SEHNR and CDR2 FQNEAQ (reference sequence). There are 17 residues in the CDR3. Trimming cost V 6 bases and J 4 bases; bases outside gene matches: 14. DNA of the CDR3: TGTGCCAGCAGGTCCCCCCGGGACAGAGTTAGCACCGGGGAGCTGTTTTTT. This codes for CASRSPRDRVSTGELFF.

To note about this clone: An end of the junction differs from the germline gene, which may be a read error. The chain has TRBV19 and TRBJ1-3, with D tentatively TRBD1 (5 bases). The length of the CDR3 is 15 residues. Germline V CDR1 and CDR2: LNHDA, SQIVND (reference sequence). For the CDR3, the DNA is TGTGCTACCACCGCCGAGCGGGGACGGAGAAACGCCATATATTTT. It yields the protein CATTAERGRRNAIYF. The full variable domain, completed using reference TRBV19 and TRBJ1-3, is DGGITQSPKYLFRKEGQNVTLSCEQNLNHDAMYWYRQDPGQGLRLIYYSQIVNDFQKGDIAEGYSVSREKKESFPLTVTSAQKNPTAFYLCATTAERGRRNAIYFGEGSWLTVV.

The chain uses TRBV20-1 and TRBJ2-1; the D is unclear. V was shortened by 4 bases and J by 4 bases, with 5 bases between the two germline ends. CDR1 and CDR2 (germline): DFQATT, SNEGSKA (reference sequence). This CDR3 region has 11 residues. The CDR3 here is CSANNYNEQFF. CDR3 in DNA: TGCAGTGCTAACAATTACAATGAGCAGTTCTTC.

The V gene is TRBV5-1, the J gene TRBJ1-2; D ambiguous. Per the germline V gene, CDR1 is SGHRS and CDR2 is YFSETQ. The CDR3 runs 15 residues. Trimming stripped 0 bases from V and 1 base from J, with 10 bases between. The CDR3 region is CASSLDVGGNYGYTF. CDR3 coding DNA: TGCGCCAGCAGCTTGGATGTGGGCGGTAACTATGGCTACACCTTC.

This sequence joins TRBV6-5 and TRBJ2-1; D unresolved. This CDR3 comprises 14 residues. The germline V and J ends were trimmed by 3 bases and 7 bases, with 13 bases remaining between them. CDR1 and CDR2 (germline): MNHEY, SVGAGI. Written as DNA, the CDR3 is TGTGCCAGCAGTTATACTGCGGTACTAAATGAGCAGTTCTTC. Translated, it gives CASSYTAVLNEQFF.

V gene TRBV30 combines with J gene TRBJ2-5, with 9 bases lining up with TRBD2. V lost 0 bases, J lost 2 bases, and 7 bases stayed unmatched. The CDR3 spans 16 residues. The germline CDR1 and CDR2 sequences are GTSNPN and SVGIG (reference sequence). CDR3 residues: CAWSVLPAGGQETQYF. The CDR3 DNA sequence: TGTGCCTGGAGTGTACTTCCAGCGGGGGGACAAGAGACCCAGTACTTC.

The chain links TRBV9 to TRBJ1-4; the D gene is possibly TRBD1 (5 bases). The CDR3 consists of 14 residues. Trimming pared 2 bases from V and 8 bases from J, leaving 13 bases between. Germline assignment: CDR1 SGDLS and CDR2 YYNGEE. The CDR3 coding sequence is TGTGCCAGCAGCGTCGACAGCATCGGGGAAAAACTGTTTTTT. This sequence encodes CASSVDSIGEKLFF.

The chain employs TRBV9 and TRBJ2-3; tentative D call: TRBD2 (5 bases). Germline CDR1 and CDR2: SGDLS and YYNGEE. The CDR3 length is 14 residues. V lost 4 bases to trimming and J lost 5 bases, with 14 bases between them. The chain's CDR3 is CASSYRTEGDTQYF. The CDR3 bases are TGTGCCAGCAGCTACCGGACTGAGGGAGATACGCAGTATTTT.

The rearrangement uses TRBV15 and TRBJ1-2; no clear D. CDR1 LNHNV and CDR2 YYDKDF come from the germline V gene (reference sequence). The CDR3 is made up of 14 amino acids. The ends were cut back, 3 bases at V and 8 bases at J, with 16 bases in the middle. The CDR3 bases are TGTGCCACCAGCAGGGCGTTTGGGGATGGGGGCTACACCTTC. It specifies CATSRAFGDGGYTF.